One sample yielded the 30 T cell receptor beta chains listed below, sequenced in a study of vaccination effects on CD4 cells after COVID-19. Data came from immunoSEQ multiplex PCR; TCRdb stores just in-frame clones and leaves some out. The top ten clones hold about 5% of a sample with 70,000 or so clones, 73% of them seen once. Using viral peptide pools, the ViraFEST assay grew out antigen-specific CD4+ T cells prior to sequencing. Culture proceeded for approximately 9 days, and CD4+ T cells were then isolated. By PCR, the person was confirmed to have had SARS-CoV-2 infection between March and December 2020. These receptors' antigens are unknown. Material: CD4+ T cells from PBMCs cultured with HIV peptides, obtained before COVID-19 vaccination. The subset: HIV-1 Nef peptide pool negative control/reference culture. These TCRs come from a human donor who had a prior SARS-CoV-2 infection.

This clone was observed once. The chain carries TRBV5-5 and TRBJ1-5; D may be TRBD1 (5 bases). V was trimmed by 0 bases and J by 3 bases, leaving 10 bases between them. The CDR3 has 15 amino acids. The V gene's germline CDR1 is SGHKS and CDR2 YYEKEE (reference sequence). CDR3 nucleotide sequence: TGTGCCAGCAGCTTGGGACAGCTGATCAATCAGCCCCAGCATTTT. It yields the protein CASSLGQLINQPQHF.

The chain employs TRBV15 and TRBJ1-5; TRBD1 agrees at 7 bases. The CDR3 has 14 residues. J was trimmed by 5 bases and V by 1 base; bases with no gene match: 2. CDR1 and CDR2 (germline): LNHNV, YYDKDF (reference sequence). The CDR3 sequence is CATSRVRGDQPQHF. The CDR3 DNA is TGTGCCACCAGCAGAGTCAGGGGGGATCAGCCCCAGCATTTT.

This clone was counted between two and nine times. The chain carries TRBV19 and TRBJ1-2; D is unresolved. The germline gives CDR1 LNHDA, CDR2 SQIVND (reference sequence). Deletions cut 4 bases from V and 4 bases from J, with 13 bases between. The CDR3 runs to 14 residues. CDR3 region: CASSTQAEGYGYTF. The CDR3 nucleotides read TGTGCCAGTAGTACCCAGGCCGAGGGCTATGGCTACACCTTC.

J is TRBJ2-3 and V is TRBV9; TRBD2 agrees at 10 bases. CDR1 is SGDLS, CDR2 YYNGEE, per germline. The CDR3 length is 16 residues. Losses at the gene ends were 1 base for V and 0 bases for J; bases not matched to a gene: 2. The CDR3 DNA follows: TGTGCCAGCAGCGTAACACTAGCGGGGAGCACAGATACGCAGTATTTT. It yields the protein CASSVTLAGSTDTQYF.

J is TRBJ1-1 and V is TRBV25-1; 7 bases are a match to TRBD1. The germline gives CDR1 MGHDK, CDR2 SYGVNS. This CDR3 has 14 amino acids. With V trimmed by 3 bases and J by 6 bases, 7 bases remained unmatched. CDR3 DNA sequence: TGTGCCAGCAGTGAGACAGGGAAGGTTGCTGAAGCTTTCTTT. Its translation: CASSETGKVAEAFF.

This rearrangement joins TRBV19 to TRBJ2-5; 10 bases are shared with TRBD1. CDR1 is LNHDA, CDR2 SQIVND, per germline (reference sequence). The CDR3 totals 14 residues. Unmatched junction bases numbered 5, after V lost 5 bases and J lost 5 bases. The CDR3 DNA reads TGTGCCAGTAGTCAGACAGGGGGCTGGGAGACCCAGTACTTC. Its protein is CASSQTGGWETQYF.

The chain combines TRBV5-1 with TRBJ1-3; no reliable D call. The length of the CDR3 is 14 residues. V was clipped by 4 bases and J by 2 bases, with 10 bases between them. Per the germline V gene, CDR1 is SGHRS and CDR2 is YFSETQ. CDR3 protein: CASSPGVAGNTIYF. The DNA for the CDR3 is TGCGCCAGCAGCCCAGGTGTGGCTGGAAACACCATATATTTT.

V gene TRBV5-8 combines with J gene TRBJ1-3; a weak D match, TRBD1 (5 bases). CDR1 and CDR2 (germline): SGHTS, YDEGEE. The CDR3 extends over 16 amino acids. V lost 4 bases to trimming and J lost 0 bases, with 14 bases between them. The CDR3 spells CASSPGTLFSGNTIYF. The CDR3 DNA is TGTGCCAGCAGCCCCGGGACTCTGTTCTCTGGAAACACCATATATTTT.

This clone was seen more than once but under ten times. This chain links TRBV18 with TRBJ1-5; D not resolved. This CDR3 has 13 residues. V lost 4 bases, J lost 5 bases, and 9 bases lay in between. CDR1 and CDR2 (germline): KGHSH, LQKENI. CDR3: CASSQSQDQPQHF. The CDR3 DNA follows: TGTGCCAGCTCACAATCACAAGATCAGCCCCAGCATTTT.

This rearrangement joins TRBV29-1 to TRBJ2-3; 8 bases map to TRBD2. J lost 4 bases, V lost 3 bases, and 9 bases had no gene match. Germline V gene data show CDR1 as SQVTM and CDR2 as ANQGSEA. The CDR3 contains 15 residues. The CDR3 nucleotides read TGCAGCGTTGATATCGTCGGGGGGGGCCCAGATACGCAGTATTTT. Its protein is CSVDIVGGGPDTQYF.

The chain combines TRBV19 with TRBJ1-4, with D hard to call. The germline gives CDR1 LNHDA, CDR2 SQIVND (reference sequence). The V gene lost 5 bases and the J gene lost 0 bases, with 7 bases spanning the gap. This CDR3 has 14 residues. CDR3 DNA: TGTGCCAGTAGTTACAGAGCAACTAATGAAAAACTGTTTTTT. This translates into CASSYRATNEKLFF.

This clone has a handful of counts. CDR3 nucleotide sequence: TGTGCCAGCAGCCTTGGACAGGGGGCCAGTAATGAGCAGTTCTTC. This gives the protein CASSLGQGASNEQFF. The V call is TRBV4-2, the J call TRBJ2-1, with 11 bases matching TRBD1. CDR1 and CDR2 (germline): LGHNA, YNFKEQ. Trimming at V came to 4 bases and at J to 7 bases, leaving 6 bases not matched to a gene. This CDR3 has 15 amino acids.

The rearrangement links TRBV5-1 to TRBJ1-3; D gene ambiguous. The V end was cut by 6 bases, the J end by 0 bases, with 10 bases between. The CDR3 covers 14 residues. The germline CDR1 and CDR2 sequences are SGHRS and YFSETQ. Here the CDR3 reads CASKDDSSGNTIYF. Written as DNA, the CDR3 is TGCGCCAGCAAAGACGATTCCTCTGGAAACACCATATATTTT.

This sequence joins TRBV5-1 and TRBJ1-1; tentative D call: TRBD1 (6 bases). The CDR3 runs to 13 residues. CDR1 is SGHRS, CDR2 YFSETQ, per germline. The V and J ends lost 7 bases and 5 bases respectively, with 15 bases between them. The CDR3 DNA is TGCGCCAGCGAAACGGGGGCAGGAACTGAAGCTTTCTTT. Translated: CASETGAGTEAFF.

This clone was recorded only once. The genes are TRBV21-1 and TRBJ1-5. TRBV21-1 is labeled a pseudogene. The CDR3 spans 16 residues. The CDR3 here is CASSSPKDGRNQPQHF. The CDR3, as DNA: TGTGCCAGCAGCTCCCCAAAGGACGGCCGCAATCAGCCCCAGCATTTT.

The chain carries TRBV6-5 and TRBJ1-2; no definite D call. The germline CDR1 and CDR2 sequences are MNHEY and SVGAGI. Trimming left V 8 bases short and J 7 bases short, with 17 bases between. CDR3 length equals 13 residues. Here the CDR3 reads CASRITGVSGYTF. The CDR3 DNA sequence: TGTGCCAGCCGTATCACTGGTGTGTCTGGCTACACCTTC.

V gene TRBV4-3 combines with J gene TRBJ2-3; no clear D. The CDR3 runs 15 residues. Germline V gives CDR1 LGHNA, CDR2 YSLEER. The germline V and J ends were trimmed by 0 bases and 1 base, with 8 bases remaining between them. CDR3 nucleotides: TGCGCCAGCAGCCAAGATCCGGCAGGCACAGATACGCAGTATTTT. It encodes CASSQDPAGTDTQYF.

V gene TRBV5-4 combines with J gene TRBJ2-2; 8 bases match TRBD2. From germline, CDR1 is SGHNT and CDR2 YYREEE (reference sequence). The ends lost 5 bases at V and 4 bases at J; junction bases unmatched: 16. The CDR3 length is 18 residues. CDR3 protein: CASRRRGGGGGFTGELFF. CDR3 nucleotide sequence: TGTGCCAGCAGACGCCGAGGGGGAGGCGGGGGGTTCACCGGGGAGCTGTTTTTT.

This chain's CDR3 is CASSLSLQETQYF. The CDR3 DNA sequence: TGTGCCAGTAGTCTCTCCCTCCAAGAGACCCAGTACTTC. The V and J genes are TRBV19 and TRBJ2-5; D uncertain. V lost 5 bases and J lost 1, with 8 bases in between. This CDR3 has 13 residues. Germline-derived CDR1 and CDR2 are LNHDA and SQIVND (reference sequence).

V is TRBV11-1 and J is TRBJ2-7; 9 positions match TRBD2. Germline CDR1 SGHAT, CDR2 FQDESV (reference sequence). V lost 5 bases to trimming and J lost 3 bases; unmatched junction nucleotides: 5. The CDR3 has 14 residues. CDR3 DNA: TGTGCCAGCAGCCCGACTAGCGGAGGCTACGAGCAGTACTTC. It codes for CASSPTSGGYEQYF.

This chain connects TRBV4-2 to TRBJ2-3, with 9 bases aligning to TRBD2. The CDR3 contains 18 residues. J lost 4 bases, V lost 0 bases, and 11 bases had no gene match. Germline lookup yields CDR1 LGHNA and CDR2 YNFKEQ. The CDR3 DNA reads TGTGCCAGCAGCCAAGAGGCGCCGGGAGCGGGGGGCTCAGATACGCAGTATTTT. This gives the protein CASSQEAPGAGGSDTQYF.

The chain links TRBV2 to TRBJ2-1, with 8 nucleotides matching TRBD2. This CDR3 contains 14 residues. Germline V gives CDR1 SNHLY, CDR2 FYNNEI. V lost 7 bases to trimming and J lost 3 bases; unmatched junction nucleotides: 5. The CDR3 nucleotides are TGTGCCAGCAATCGGGGGGGTAGCTACAATGAGCAGTTCTTC. Protein sequence: CASNRGGSYNEQFF.

This clone is a singleton in its sample. Within the sample, other DNA sequences also encode this same CDR3. The gene calls are TRBV15 and TRBJ2-7, with D hard to call. The CDR3 is 13 residues long. Trimming stripped 0 bases from V and 2 bases from J, with 5 bases between. The germline V gene encodes CDR1 LNHNV and CDR2 YYDKDF (reference sequence). CDR3 nucleotides: TGTGCCACCAGCAGAGATAGTACCTACGAGCAGTACTTC. This sequence encodes CATSRDSTYEQYF.

The genes are TRBV18 and TRBJ2-7, with 7 bases identical to TRBD1. Germline CDR1 reads KGHSH; CDR2 reads LQKENI. The CDR3 has 16 residues. Trimming at V came to 6 bases and at J to 5 bases, leaving 16 bases not matched to a gene. CDR3 nucleotide sequence: TGTGCCAGCTCGCCAACCCCTTCGACAGGGCTCCACGAGCAGTACTTC. It is translated as CASSPTPSTGLHEQYF.

The chain recombines TRBV18 with TRBJ2-7, with 7 bases matching TRBD1. Losses at the gene ends were 6 bases for V and 0 bases for J; bases not matched to a gene: 5. The CDR3 length is 14 residues. CDR1 is KGHSH and CDR2 is LQKENI in the germline V gene. The CDR3 reads CASSTGALSYEQYF. As DNA, the CDR3 is TGTGCCAGCTCCACAGGGGCCCTCTCCTACGAGCAGTACTTC.

V and J are TRBV24-1 and TRBJ2-4; TRBD2 agrees at 10 bases. Germline loops: CDR1 KGHDR, CDR2 SFDVKD. V lost 4 bases and J lost 0; bases outside the gene matches: 2. The CDR3 spans 16 residues. The CDR3, as DNA: TGTGCCACCAGTGAGTCTAGCGGGAGAGCCAAAAACATTCAGTACTTC. Residues: CATSESSGRAKNIQYF.

The V gene is TRBV4-3, the J gene TRBJ2-3, with TRBD1 identical over 10 bases. The CDR3 runs 18 residues. Trimming at V came to 4 bases and at J to 3 bases, leaving 13 bases not matched to a gene. Germline V gene data show CDR1 as LGHNA and CDR2 as YSLEER. The CDR3 DNA is TGCGCCAGCAGCCGGAGCATGACTGGGACAGGGGAGACAGATACGCAGTATTTT. Its translation: CASSRSMTGTGETDTQYF.

The genes are TRBV14 and TRBJ2-3, with 9 bases that match TRBD1. V trimming: 0 bases; J trimming: 4 bases; junction bases outside the gene matches: 5. CDR3 length: 16 residues. Germline CDR1 is SGHDN and CDR2 is FVKESK. CDR3 DNA: TGTGCCAGCAGCCAAGATGGAGACAGGGGGTCAGATACGCAGTATTTT. Its translation: CASSQDGDRGSDTQYF.

The chain is built from TRBV7-2 and TRBJ2-1; TRBD1 matches 11 bases. V was pared by 4 bases and J by 3 bases, with 5 bases of the junction left unmatched. CDR1 and CDR2 from the germline V gene are SGHTA and FQGNSA. There are 16 residues in the CDR3. As DNA, the CDR3 is TGTGCCAGCAGCTGGACCGGGACAGGGGGCTACAATGAGCAGTTCTTC. This codes for CASSWTGTGGYNEQFF.

This chain connects TRBV7-2 to TRBJ2-1; tentative D call: TRBD2 (6 bases). Trimming stripped 5 bases from V and 2 bases from J, with 13 bases between. From germline, CDR1 is SGHTA and CDR2 FQGNSA. The CDR3 contains 15 residues. The CDR3 DNA reads TGTGCCAGCAGCGCCCCCCCGGGGGCCTACAATGAGCAGTTCTTC. This sequence encodes CASSAPPGAYNEQFF.